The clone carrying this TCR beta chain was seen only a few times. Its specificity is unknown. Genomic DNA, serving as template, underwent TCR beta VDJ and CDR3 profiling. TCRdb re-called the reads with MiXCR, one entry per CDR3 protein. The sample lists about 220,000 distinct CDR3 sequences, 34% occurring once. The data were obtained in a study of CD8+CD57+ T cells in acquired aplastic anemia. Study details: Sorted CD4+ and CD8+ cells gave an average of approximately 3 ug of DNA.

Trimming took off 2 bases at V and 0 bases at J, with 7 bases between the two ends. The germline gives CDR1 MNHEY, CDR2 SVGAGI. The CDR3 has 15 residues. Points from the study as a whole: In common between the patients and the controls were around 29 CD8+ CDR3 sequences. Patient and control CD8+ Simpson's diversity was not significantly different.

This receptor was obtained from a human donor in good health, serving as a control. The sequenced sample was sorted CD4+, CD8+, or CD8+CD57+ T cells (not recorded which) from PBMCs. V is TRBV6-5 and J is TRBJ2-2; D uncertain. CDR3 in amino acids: CASSYDTTNTGELFF. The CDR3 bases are TGTGCCAGCAGTTACGACACAACGAACACCGGGGAGCTGTTTTTT.